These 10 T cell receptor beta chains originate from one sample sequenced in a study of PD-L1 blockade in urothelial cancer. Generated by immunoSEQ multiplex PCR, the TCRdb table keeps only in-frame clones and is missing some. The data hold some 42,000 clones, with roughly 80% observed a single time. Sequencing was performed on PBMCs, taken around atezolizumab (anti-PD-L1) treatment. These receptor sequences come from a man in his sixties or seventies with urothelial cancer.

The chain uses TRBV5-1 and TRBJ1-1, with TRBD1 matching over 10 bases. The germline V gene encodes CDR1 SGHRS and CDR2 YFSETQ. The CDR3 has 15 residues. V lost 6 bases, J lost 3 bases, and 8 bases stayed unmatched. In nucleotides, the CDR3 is TGCGCCAGCAACCTCGGACAGGGGGTGGACACTGAAGCTTTCTTT. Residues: CASNLGQGVDTEAFF.

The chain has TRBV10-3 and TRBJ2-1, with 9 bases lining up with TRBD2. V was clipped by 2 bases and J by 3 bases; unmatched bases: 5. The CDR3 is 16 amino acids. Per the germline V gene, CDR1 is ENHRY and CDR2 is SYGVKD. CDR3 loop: CAISEISSGDYNEQFF. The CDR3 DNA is TGTGCCATCAGTGAGATTTCTAGCGGGGACTACAATGAGCAGTTCTTC.

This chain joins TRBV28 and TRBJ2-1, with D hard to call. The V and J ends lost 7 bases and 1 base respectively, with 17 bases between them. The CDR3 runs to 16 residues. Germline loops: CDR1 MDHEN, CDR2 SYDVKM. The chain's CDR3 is CASTLSYDWSYNEQFF. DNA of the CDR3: TGTGCCAGCACCTTATCTTACGACTGGTCCTACAATGAGCAGTTCTTC.

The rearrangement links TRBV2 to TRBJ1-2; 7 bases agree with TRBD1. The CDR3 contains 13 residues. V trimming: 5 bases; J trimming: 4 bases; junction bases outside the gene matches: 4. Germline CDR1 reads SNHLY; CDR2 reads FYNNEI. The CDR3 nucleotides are TGTGCCAGCAGTTCAGGACAGGTCTATGGCTACACCTTC. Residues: CASSSGQVYGYTF.

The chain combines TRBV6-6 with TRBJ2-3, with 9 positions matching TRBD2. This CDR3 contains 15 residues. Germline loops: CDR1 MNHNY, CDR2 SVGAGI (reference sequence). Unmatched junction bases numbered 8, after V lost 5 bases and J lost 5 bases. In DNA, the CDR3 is TGTGCCAGCAGTAATAGCGGGGGTGGTGGAGATACGCAGTATTTT. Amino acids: CASSNSGGGGDTQYF.

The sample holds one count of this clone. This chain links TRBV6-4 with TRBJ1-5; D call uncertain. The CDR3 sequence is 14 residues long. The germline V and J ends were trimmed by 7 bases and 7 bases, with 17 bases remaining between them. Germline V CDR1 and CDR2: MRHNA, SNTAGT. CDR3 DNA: TGTGCCAGCACCCTGTCTAGCAATCAACAGCCCCAGCATTTT. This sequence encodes CASTLSSNQQPQHF.

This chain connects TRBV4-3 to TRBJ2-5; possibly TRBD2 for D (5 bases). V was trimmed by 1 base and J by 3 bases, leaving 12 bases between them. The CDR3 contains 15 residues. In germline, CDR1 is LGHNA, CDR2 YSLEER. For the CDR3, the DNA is TGCGCCAGCAGCCAAGGCGGACTGATAAAAGAGACCCAGTACTTC. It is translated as CASSQGGLIKETQYF.

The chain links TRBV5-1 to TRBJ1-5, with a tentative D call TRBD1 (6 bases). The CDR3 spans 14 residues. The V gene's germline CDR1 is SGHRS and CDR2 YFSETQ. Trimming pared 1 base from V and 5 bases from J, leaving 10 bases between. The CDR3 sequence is CASSLRAGDQPQHF. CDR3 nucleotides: TGCGCCAGCAGCTTGAGGGCAGGGGATCAGCCCCAGCATTTT.

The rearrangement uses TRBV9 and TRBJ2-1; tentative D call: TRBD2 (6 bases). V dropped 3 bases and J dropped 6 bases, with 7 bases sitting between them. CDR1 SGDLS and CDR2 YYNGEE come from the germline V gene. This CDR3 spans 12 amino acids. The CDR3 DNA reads TGTGCCAGCAGCGCGGGGGTCAATGAGCAGTTCTTC. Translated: CASSAGVNEQFF. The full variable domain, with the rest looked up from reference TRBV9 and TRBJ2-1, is DSGVTQTPKHLITATGQRVTLRCSPRSGDLSVYWYQQSLDQGLQFLIQYYNGEERAKGNILERFSAQQFPDLHSELNLSSLELGDSALYFCASSAGVNEQFFGPGTRLTVL.

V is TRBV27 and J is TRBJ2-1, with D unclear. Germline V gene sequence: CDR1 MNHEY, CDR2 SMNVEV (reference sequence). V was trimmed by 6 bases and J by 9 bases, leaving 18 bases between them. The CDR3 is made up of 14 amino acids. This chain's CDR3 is CASREKTTTGEQFF. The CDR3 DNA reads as TGTGCCAGCAGGGAGAAAACGACGACCGGTGAGCAGTTCTTC.